The text below deals with one T cell receptor beta chain. The antigen is undetermined. As defined, naive CD8 cells were CD45RO-negative and positively selected for CCR7, with terminally differentiated effector memory CD45RA+ cells excluded. The record originates from a study of shared clonotypes between healthy human individuals. General study findings and limits: Naive CD4 clonotypes overlapped across several donors at roughly 5.1%. Large sequencing depth failed to make sorted-subset sequencing complete, rarefaction showed. Sampling was confined to blood; repertoires within tissues likely differ. Non-shared clonotypes had lower generation probabilities than those shared by all four donors.

With 7 bases removed from V and 0 bases from J, the gap between germline ends came to 10 bases. The germline V gene has CDR1 SGHVS and CDR2 FQNEAQ. The CDR3 length is 15 residues. TCRdb's table, derived via immunoSEQ multiplex PCR, lists solely in-frame clones and lacks some. The data contain hundreds of thousands of clones, roughly 98% of them seen just once; the ten biggest clones take up approximately 0.3%. This clonotype was sampled from a man aged 25-40 years in good health. The chain combines TRBV7-8 with TRBJ2-6; D tentatively reads TRBD1 or TRBD2 (5 bases each). Sequenced: naive CD8+ T cells sorted from blood. CDR3 loop: CASTRGASGANVLTF. The CDR3 nucleotides are TGTGCCAGCACTAGGGGAGCCTCTGGGGCCAACGTCCTGACTTTC.